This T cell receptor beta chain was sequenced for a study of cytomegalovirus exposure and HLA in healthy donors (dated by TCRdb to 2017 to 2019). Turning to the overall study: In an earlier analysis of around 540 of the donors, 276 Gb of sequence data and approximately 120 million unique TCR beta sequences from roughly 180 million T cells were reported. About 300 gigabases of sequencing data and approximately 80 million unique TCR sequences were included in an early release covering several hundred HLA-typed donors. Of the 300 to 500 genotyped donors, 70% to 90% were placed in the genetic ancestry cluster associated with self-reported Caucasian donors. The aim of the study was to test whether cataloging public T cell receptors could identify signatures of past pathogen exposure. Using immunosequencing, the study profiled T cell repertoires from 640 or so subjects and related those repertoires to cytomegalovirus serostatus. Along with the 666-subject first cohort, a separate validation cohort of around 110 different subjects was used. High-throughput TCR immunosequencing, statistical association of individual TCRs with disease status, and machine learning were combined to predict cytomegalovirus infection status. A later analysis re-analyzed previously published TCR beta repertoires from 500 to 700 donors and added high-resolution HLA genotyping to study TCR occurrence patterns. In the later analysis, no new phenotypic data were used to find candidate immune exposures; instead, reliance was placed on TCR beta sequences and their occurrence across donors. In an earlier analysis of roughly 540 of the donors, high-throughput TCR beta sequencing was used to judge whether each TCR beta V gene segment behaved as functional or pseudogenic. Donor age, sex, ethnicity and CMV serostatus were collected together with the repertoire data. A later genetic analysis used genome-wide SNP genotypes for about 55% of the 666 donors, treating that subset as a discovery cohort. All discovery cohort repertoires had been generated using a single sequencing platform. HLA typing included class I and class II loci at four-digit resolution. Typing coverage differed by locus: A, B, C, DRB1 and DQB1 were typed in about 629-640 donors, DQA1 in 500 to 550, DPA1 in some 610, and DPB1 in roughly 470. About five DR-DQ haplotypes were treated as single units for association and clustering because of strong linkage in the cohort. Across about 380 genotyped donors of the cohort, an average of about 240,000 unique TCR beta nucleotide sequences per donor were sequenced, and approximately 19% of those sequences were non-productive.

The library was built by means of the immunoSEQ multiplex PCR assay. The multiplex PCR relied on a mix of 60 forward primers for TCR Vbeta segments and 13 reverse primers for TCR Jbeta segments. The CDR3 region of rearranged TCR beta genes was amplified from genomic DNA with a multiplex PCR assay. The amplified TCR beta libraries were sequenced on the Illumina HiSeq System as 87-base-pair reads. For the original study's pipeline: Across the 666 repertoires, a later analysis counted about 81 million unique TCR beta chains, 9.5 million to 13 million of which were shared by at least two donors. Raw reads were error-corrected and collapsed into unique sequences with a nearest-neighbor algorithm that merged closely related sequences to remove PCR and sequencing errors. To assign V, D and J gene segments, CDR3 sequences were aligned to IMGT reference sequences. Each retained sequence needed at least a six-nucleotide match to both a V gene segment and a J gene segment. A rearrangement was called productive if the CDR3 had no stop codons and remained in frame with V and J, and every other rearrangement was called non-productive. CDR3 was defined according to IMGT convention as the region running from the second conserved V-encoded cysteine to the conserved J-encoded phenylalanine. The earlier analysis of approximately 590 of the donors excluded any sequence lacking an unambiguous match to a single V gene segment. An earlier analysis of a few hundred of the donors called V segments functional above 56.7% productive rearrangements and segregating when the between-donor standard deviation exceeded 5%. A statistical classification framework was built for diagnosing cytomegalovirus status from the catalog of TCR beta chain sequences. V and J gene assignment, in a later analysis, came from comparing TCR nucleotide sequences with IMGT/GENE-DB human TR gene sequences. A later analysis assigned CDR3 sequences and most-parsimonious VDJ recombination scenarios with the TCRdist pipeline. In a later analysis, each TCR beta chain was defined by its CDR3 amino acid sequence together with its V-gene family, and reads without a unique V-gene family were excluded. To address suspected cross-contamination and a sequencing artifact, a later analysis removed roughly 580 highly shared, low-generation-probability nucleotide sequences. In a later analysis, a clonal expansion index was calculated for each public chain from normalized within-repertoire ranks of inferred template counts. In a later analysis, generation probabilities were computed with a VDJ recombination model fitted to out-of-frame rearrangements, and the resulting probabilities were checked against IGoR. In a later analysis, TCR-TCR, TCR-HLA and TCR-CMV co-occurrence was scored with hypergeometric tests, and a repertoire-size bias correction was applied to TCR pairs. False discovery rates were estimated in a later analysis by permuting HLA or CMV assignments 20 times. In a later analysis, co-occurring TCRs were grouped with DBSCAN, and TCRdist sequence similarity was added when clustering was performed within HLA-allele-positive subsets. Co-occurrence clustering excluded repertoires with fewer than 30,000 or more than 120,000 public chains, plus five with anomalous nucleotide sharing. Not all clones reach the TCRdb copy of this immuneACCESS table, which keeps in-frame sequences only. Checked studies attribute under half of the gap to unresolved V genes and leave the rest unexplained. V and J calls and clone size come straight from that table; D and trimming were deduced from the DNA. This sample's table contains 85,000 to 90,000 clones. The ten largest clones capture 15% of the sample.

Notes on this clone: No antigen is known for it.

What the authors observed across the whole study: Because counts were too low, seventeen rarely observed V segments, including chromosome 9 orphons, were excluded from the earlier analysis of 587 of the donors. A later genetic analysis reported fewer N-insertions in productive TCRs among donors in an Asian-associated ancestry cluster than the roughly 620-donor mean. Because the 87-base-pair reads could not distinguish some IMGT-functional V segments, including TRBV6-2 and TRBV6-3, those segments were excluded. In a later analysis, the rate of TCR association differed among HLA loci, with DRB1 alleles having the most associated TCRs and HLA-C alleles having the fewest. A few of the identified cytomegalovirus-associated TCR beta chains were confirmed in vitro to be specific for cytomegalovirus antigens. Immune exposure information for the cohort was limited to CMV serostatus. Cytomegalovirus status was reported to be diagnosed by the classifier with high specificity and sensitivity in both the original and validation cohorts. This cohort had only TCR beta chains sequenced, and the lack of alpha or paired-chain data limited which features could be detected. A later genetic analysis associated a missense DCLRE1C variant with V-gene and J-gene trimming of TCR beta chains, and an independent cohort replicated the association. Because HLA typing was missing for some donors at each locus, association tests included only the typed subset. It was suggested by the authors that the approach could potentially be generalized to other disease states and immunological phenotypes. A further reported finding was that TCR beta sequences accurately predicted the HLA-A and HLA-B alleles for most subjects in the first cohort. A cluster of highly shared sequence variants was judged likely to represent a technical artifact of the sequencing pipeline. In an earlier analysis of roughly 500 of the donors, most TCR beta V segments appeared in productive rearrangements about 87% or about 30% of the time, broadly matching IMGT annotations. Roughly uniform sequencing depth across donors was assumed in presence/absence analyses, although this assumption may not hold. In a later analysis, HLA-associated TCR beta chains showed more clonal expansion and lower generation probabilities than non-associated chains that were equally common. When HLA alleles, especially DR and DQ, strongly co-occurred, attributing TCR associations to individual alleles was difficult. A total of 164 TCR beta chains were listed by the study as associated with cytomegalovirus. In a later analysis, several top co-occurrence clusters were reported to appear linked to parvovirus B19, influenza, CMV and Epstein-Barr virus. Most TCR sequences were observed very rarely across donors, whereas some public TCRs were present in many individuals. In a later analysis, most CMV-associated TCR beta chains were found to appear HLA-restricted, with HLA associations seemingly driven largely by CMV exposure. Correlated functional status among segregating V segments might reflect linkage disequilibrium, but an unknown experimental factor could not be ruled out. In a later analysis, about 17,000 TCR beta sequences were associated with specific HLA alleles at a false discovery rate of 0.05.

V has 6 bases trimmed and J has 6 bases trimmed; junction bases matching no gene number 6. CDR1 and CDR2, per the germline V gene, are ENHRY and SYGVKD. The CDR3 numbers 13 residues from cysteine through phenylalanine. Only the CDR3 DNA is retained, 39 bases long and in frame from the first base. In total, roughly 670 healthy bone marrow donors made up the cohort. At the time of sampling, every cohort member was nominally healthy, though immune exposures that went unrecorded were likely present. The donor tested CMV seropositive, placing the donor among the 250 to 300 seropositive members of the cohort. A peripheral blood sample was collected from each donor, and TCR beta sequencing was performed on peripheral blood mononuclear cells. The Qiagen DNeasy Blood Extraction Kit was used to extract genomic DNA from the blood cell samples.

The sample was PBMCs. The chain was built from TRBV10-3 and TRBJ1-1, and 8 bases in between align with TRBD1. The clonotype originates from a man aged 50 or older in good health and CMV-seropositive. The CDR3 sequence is CAISGTGISEAFF. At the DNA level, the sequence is TGTGCCATCAGCGGGACAGGTATTTCTGAAGCTTTCTTT.